Shown below are 20 T cell receptor beta chains from a single sample sequenced in a study of beta chain features in type 1 diabetes. Since all of the isolated RNA was reverse transcribed, expressed TCRB transcripts were what got sequenced. The table came from immunoSEQ multiplex PCR; TCRdb's copy has only in-frame clones and leaves some out. The sample contains just over 450,000 clones, about 29% of which appear only once. Specimen: naive CD4+ T cells from blood. The receptors stem from a man aged 18-30 years in good health.

The sample holds a few counts of this clone. The chain uses TRBV30 and TRBJ2-7; TRBD2 matches 14 bases. V was clipped by 6 bases and J by 5 bases; unmatched bases: 3. The germline CDR1 and CDR2 sequences are GTSNPN and SVGIG (reference sequence). The CDR3 runs 13 residues. Here the CDR3 reads CACRTSGRNEQYF. The CDR3 coding sequence is TGTGCCTGTCGGACTAGCGGGAGGAACGAGCAGTACTTC. Looking up the rest from reference TRBV30 and TRBJ2-7 gives the full variable domain: SQTIHQWPATLVQPVGSPLSLECTVEGTSNPNLYWYRQAAGRGLQLLFYSVGIGQISSEVPQNLSASRPQDRQFILSSKKLLLSDSGFYLCACRTSGRNEQYFGPGTRLTVT.

This clone was detected a few times. The chain combines TRBV7-9 with TRBJ1-1, with D perhaps TRBD1 (5 bases). Between the trimmed V and J ends, which lost 5 bases and 1 base, there was a span of 11 bases. Per the germline V gene, CDR1 is SEHNR and CDR2 is FQNEAQ (reference sequence). This CDR3 is 14 amino acids long. CDR3 bases: TGTGCCAGCAGCCTGGGACCCCAGAACACTGAAGCTTTCTTT. Amino acids: CASSLGPQNTEAFF.

This chain joins TRBV19 and TRBJ2-5, with D perhaps matching TRBD1 or TRBD2 (5 bases each). The CDR3 has 14 amino acids. Per the germline V gene, CDR1 is LNHDA and CDR2 is SQIVND (reference sequence). V was cut by 1 base and J by 5 bases, with 11 bases left in between. This CDR3 is CASSIGGTGETQYF. DNA for the CDR3: TGTGCCAGTAGTATAGGAGGGACGGGTGAGACCCAGTACTTC.

This chain connects TRBV11-2 to TRBJ2-1, with D perhaps matching TRBD1 (6 bases). The CDR3 has 15 amino acids. Germline lookup yields CDR1 SGHAT and CDR2 FQNNGV. Trimming stripped 7 bases from V and 0 bases from J, with 13 bases between. As DNA, the CDR3 is TGTGCCAGCATCAGGGGAAGGGGCTCCTACAATGAGCAGTTCTTC. It yields the protein CASIRGRGSYNEQFF.

The chain combines TRBV28 with TRBJ2-5; the D gene is possibly TRBD1 (6 bases). The CDR3 contains 15 residues. V was cut by 3 bases and J by 2 bases, with 13 bases left in between. Looked up from germline, CDR1 is MDHEN and CDR2 is SYDVKM. This CDR3 reads CASSFPVGGQETQYF. In DNA, the CDR3 is TGTGCCAGCAGTTTTCCGGTAGGGGGACAAGAGACCCAGTACTTC.

This clone was counted only a few times. The chain couples TRBV30 to TRBJ1-3, with D unclear. Germline CDR1 GTSNPN, CDR2 SVGIG (reference sequence). There are 15 residues in the CDR3. Trimming stripped 1 base from V and 0 bases from J, with 10 bases between. The CDR3 region is CAWSEGRTSGNTIYF. CDR3 nucleotide sequence: TGTGCCTGGAGTGAAGGACGGACCTCTGGAAACACCATATATTTT. Based on the CDR3 plus reference TRBV30 and TRBJ1-3, the full variable domain is SQTIHQWPATLVQPVGSPLSLECTVEGTSNPNLYWYRQAAGRGLQLLFYSVGIGQISSEVPQNLSASRPQDRQFILSSKKLLLSDSGFYLCAWSEGRTSGNTIYFGEGSWLTVV.

This chain connects TRBV4-3 to TRBJ2-5, with 7 bases aligning to TRBD2. The CDR3 has 16 amino acids. Germline loops: CDR1 LGHNA, CDR2 YSLEER. The J segment lost 3 bases and the V segment lost 0 bases, leaving 7 bases of the junction unmatched. CDR3 loop: CASSQDTASGKETQYF. The CDR3 nucleotides read TGCGCCAGCAGCCAAGATACGGCTAGCGGAAAAGAGACCCAGTACTTC.

This clone has only a few counts. The V and J genes are TRBV9 and TRBJ2-1; D unresolved. CDR3 length: 15 residues. From germline, CDR1 is SGDLS and CDR2 YYNGEE. V was pared by 0 bases and J by 0 bases, with 7 bases between. Written as DNA, the CDR3 is TGTGCCAGCAGCGTAGACACTAACTCCTACAATGAGCAGTTCTTC. Translation gives CASSVDTNSYNEQFF.

This clone was seen only a few times. J is TRBJ2-2 and V is TRBV19; 9 nucleotides line up with TRBD1. The V gene's germline CDR1 is LNHDA and CDR2 SQIVND (reference sequence). The CDR3 covers 15 residues. V lost 3 bases, J lost 3 bases, and 2 bases stayed unmatched. The CDR3 region has the DNA TGTGCCAGTAGTATGGGACAGGGAGACACCGGGGAGCTGTTTTTT. Translating it yields CASSMGQGDTGELFF.

The rearrangement joins TRBV13 to TRBJ2-7; 12 positions match TRBD2. The germline CDR1 and CDR2 sequences are PRHDT and FYEKMQ (reference sequence). The CDR3 covers 14 residues. J gave up 8 bases and V 5 bases, and 7 bases lay outside the gene matches. The CDR3 DNA reads TGTGCCAGCAGCCCGCGACTAGCGGGAGCCCAGCAGTACTTC. Its translation is CASSPRLAGAQQYF.

This rearrangement joins TRBV7-3 to TRBJ2-3, with 9 bases aligning to TRBD2. This CDR3 contains 14 residues. Trimming removed 5 bases from V and 2 bases from J; junction bases left unmatched: 2. The V gene's germline CDR1 is SGHTA and CDR2 FQGTGA. Written as DNA, the CDR3 is TGTGCCAGCAGCCTAGCGGGGAACACAGATACGCAGTATTTT. Protein: CASSLAGNTDTQYF. Full variable domain (rest looked up from reference TRBV7-3 and TRBJ2-3): GAGVSQTPSNKVTEKGKYVELRCDPISGHTALYWYRQSLGQGPEFLIYFQGTGAADDSGLPNDRFFAVRPEGSVSTLKIQRTERGDSAVYLCASSLAGNTDTQYFGPGTRLTVL.

The rearrangement links TRBV18 to TRBJ2-1; 7 nucleotides match TRBD1. The CDR3 is 15 amino acids. Germline CDR1 KGHSH, CDR2 LQKENI. J lost 1 base, V lost 2 bases, and 2 bases had no gene match. The CDR3 is CASSPAGGSYNEQFF. CDR3 nucleotides: TGTGCCAGCTCACCAGCAGGGGGATCCTACAATGAGCAGTTCTTC.

This clone was seen only a few times. The chain links TRBV7-9 to TRBJ2-3; D is uncertain. Trimming left V 5 bases short and J 6 bases short, with 9 bases between. The CDR3 runs to 12 residues. Germline CDR1 SEHNR, CDR2 FQNEAQ (reference sequence). CDR3 sequence (DNA): TGTGCCAGCAGCCCCTCATCCGATACGCAGTATTTT. This translates into CASSPSSDTQYF.

The chain combines TRBV5-4 with TRBJ2-1; 7 positions agree with TRBD1. There are 14 residues in the CDR3. With V trimmed by 5 bases and J by 4 bases, 6 bases remained unmatched. Germline V CDR1 and CDR2: SGHNT, YYREEE (reference sequence). CDR3 DNA sequence: TGTGCCAGCAGTACGAACAGGGGTTACAATGAGCAGTTCTTC. Protein: CASSTNRGYNEQFF.

The chain is built from TRBV4-3 and TRBJ1-1; unclear D gene. Germline V gives CDR1 LGHNA, CDR2 YSLEER. The length of the CDR3 is 15 residues. The V end was cut by 1 base, the J end by 3 bases, with 12 bases between. CDR3 sequence reads: CASSQVGRSHTEAFF. The CDR3, as DNA: TGCGCCAGCAGCCAAGTAGGCCGCTCTCACACTGAAGCTTTCTTT.

The chain recombines TRBV10-3 with TRBJ2-1; 9 nucleotides align to TRBD1. V gave up 6 bases and J gave up 5 bases; unmatched junction bases: 5. The CDR3 covers 14 residues. The germline V gene encodes CDR1 ENHRY and CDR2 SYGVKD. The DNA of the CDR3 is TGTGCCATCAGATCGGGACAGGGCGACAATGAGCAGTTCTTC. Residues: CAIRSGQGDNEQFF.

The V and J genes are TRBV30 and TRBJ2-7, with D perhaps TRBD2 (5 bases). The germline CDR1 and CDR2 sequences are GTSNPN and SVGIG (reference sequence). V gave up 3 bases and J gave up 7 bases, with 10 bases separating them. The CDR3 sequence is 11 residues long. The CDR3: CAWREVGEQYF. CDR3 nucleotides: TGTGCCTGGAGGGAGGTGGGAGAGCAGTACTTC.

This chain connects TRBV5-6 to TRBJ2-2; D could derive from TRBD1 or TRBD2 (5 bases each). V was pared by 4 bases and J by 4 bases, with 17 bases between. Germline V CDR1 and CDR2: SGHDT, YYEEEE. The CDR3 covers 16 residues. For the CDR3, the DNA is TGTGCCAGCAGCGGCCTCCCGGGACCAGTCACCGGGGAGCTGTTTTTT. Its translation: CASSGLPGPVTGELFF. The variable domain in full, with the rest retrieved from reference TRBV5-6 and TRBJ2-2, is DAGVTQSPTHLIKTRGQQVTLRCSPKSGHDTVSWYQQALGQGPQFIFQYYEEEERQRGNFPDRFSGHQFPNYSSELNVNALLLGDSALYLCASSGLPGPVTGELFFGEGSRLTVL.

This clone was observed a few times. This rearrangement joins TRBV9 to TRBJ2-2; D not resolved. Trimming shortened V by 1 base and J by 2 bases, and 9 bases separated the two germline ends. Germline lookup yields CDR1 SGDLS and CDR2 YYNGEE. The CDR3 covers 15 residues. The CDR3 DNA reads as TGTGCCAGCAGCGTAACACAGAAAAACACCGGGGAGCTGTTTTTT. As protein: CASSVTQKNTGELFF.

This clone was seen more than once but under ten times. The chain links TRBV9 to TRBJ2-5, with D perhaps TRBD2 (6 bases). Trimming removed 3 bases from V and 7 bases from J, with 13 bases in between. Germline-derived CDR1 and CDR2 are SGDLS and YYNGEE. The CDR3 has 13 residues. CDR3 nucleotides: TGTGCCAGCAGCGCCACTAGCCGGGCGACCCAGTACTTC. Its protein product is CASSATSRATQYF.